This TCR beta chain was identified during a study of T cell responses to AZD1222 COVID-19 vaccine (dated by TCRdb to about 2021). About the investigation overall: AZD1222 recipients whose second dose came at about 4 weeks and those whose second dose came at about 12 weeks were combined into one group, since spike-specific TCR depth and breadth did not differ between the two schedules. A total of just over 230 trial participants underwent TCR sequencing, of whom 200 to 220 received two doses of AZD1222 and about 25 received two doses of the MenACWY control vaccine. Enrollment into the trials was organized by age into subgroups of 18-55, 56-69 and 70-plus years, and those subgroups contained roughly 150, 30 and 60 TCR-sequenced participants, respectively. What the work shows at the level of the full study, not this receptor alone: Vaccine-associated CD4 TCRs spanned the whole spike protein, with dominant responses in regions 160-218 and 743-854. After two AZD1222 doses, spike-specific TCR breadth and depth were significantly higher than at day 0 and than in MenACWY recipients. Conclusions about previously exposed vaccinees are limited because only a handful of AZD1222 recipients were SARS-CoV-2 seropositive at baseline. Most participants were white British and females outnumbered males, and the authors suggested that clonal diversity may have been underestimated. Epitopes outside the regions mutated in the B.1.351 and B.1.1.7 variants were reportedly recognized by nearly half of the unique spike-specific TCRs. No day 14 peak-response samples were available, so repertoires were characterized only after the peak T cell response. In the small 56-69-year group, the increase in depth fell short of significance, most likely because of low power.

This sample's time point label indicates: baseline before first vaccination. The vaccinee samples were drawn from two UK trials, COV001 and COV002, one of which was a single-blind randomized controlled phase 2/3 trial testing AZD1222 (ChAdOx1 nCoV-19) in healthy adults. Trial participant PBMC samples were collected at day 0 and day 28 after the second dose for TCRbeta chain sequencing. A note on this clone: The target of this receptor is not known. No much larger clone is present one base from it, and per-base qualities are unavailable.

The CDR3 regions of human TCRbeta chains were subjected to immunosequencing. As for how the authors treated the data: Repertoire TCRs were matched against a reference library of SARS-CoV-2-specific TCRs generated with the MIRA antigen-specificity platform. Breadth was defined as the fraction of unique TCRs that were SARS-CoV-2-associated. Depth was defined as the fraction of total T cells that were SARS-CoV-2-associated. Each spike-specific TCR was assigned to its reactive spike region and to a CD4 or CD8 class using the MIRA data. Log10-transformed breadth and depth values were compared by one-way ANOVA with Sidak's multiple comparisons tests. TCRdb provides this immuneACCESS table in a form limited to in-frame rearrangements. Some clones are lacking; in checked studies, under half of them reflect an unresolved V gene, and why the rest are absent is not known. The V and J calls and clone size are taken from that table; D and trimming were inferred from the DNA. This sample holds some 19,000 clones; approximately 79% were observed only once. About 43% of the sample is held by the ten biggest clonotypes.

There are 13 amino acids in the CDR3, from cysteine to phenylalanine inclusive. The kept DNA is CDR3 alone, 39 bases in frame from the first base. CDR1 and CDR2 are drawn from the germline V gene: SGHVS, FNYEAQ. V is cut back by 5 bases and J by 6 bases, with 7 bases in the junction unmatched. The V and J genes are TRBV7-6 and TRBJ2-7, and 7 junctional nucleotides match TRBD2. Sequenced here: peripheral blood, sampled on day 0 of AZD1222 vaccination. The sequence derives from an adult in good health. The nucleotide sequence reads TGTGCCAGCAGCCCCGGACTAGGTACCGAGCAGTACTTC. The translation is CASSPGLGTEQYF. This CDR3, with the reference TRBV7-6 and TRBJ2-7 proteins standing in past its ends, gives the full variable domain GAGVSQSPRYKVTKRGQDVALRCDPISGHVSLYWYRQALGQGPEFLTYFNYEAQQDKSGLPNDRFSAERPEGSISTLTIQRTEQRDSAMYRCASSPGLGTEQYFGPGTRLTVT.